The T cell receptor (beta chain) described here comes from a study of blood T cell repertoires in COVID-19. Generated by immunoSEQ multiplex PCR, the TCRdb table keeps only in-frame clones and is missing some. The sample contains 40,000 or so clones, 75% to 90% of which appear only once. Germline-derived CDR1 and CDR2 are SGHRS and YFSETQ. The V and J ends lost 0 bases and 3 bases respectively, with 10 bases between them. This CDR3 has 14 amino acids. Sequencing used peripheral blood. V usage is TRBV5-1 and J usage is TRBJ2-7; D possibly corresponds to TRBD1 (5 bases). The sequence derives from a man aged 55 to 69 with acute or convalescent COVID-19. The CDR3 sequence is CASSLVGRDYEQYF. The CDR3 nucleotides are TGCGCCAGCAGCTTGGTCGGCAGGGACTACGAGCAGTACTTC.